This TCR beta chain comes out of a study of response to subunit inactivated influenza vaccine. TCRdb fed the RT-PCR reads into MiXCR, producing one record per CDR3 protein. Of just under 550,000 distinct CDR3 sequences listed, approximately 24% are singletons. Germline lookup yields CDR1 MDHEN and CDR2 SYDVKM. The CDR3 runs 14 residues. Trimming removed 6 bases at V and 2 bases at J, with 14 bases between. The same sample was also used in a study of T cells expressing NK-cell markers. This second report adds: 5'RACE template switching built TCR beta cDNA with unique molecular identifiers. Among eight sequenced donors, seven carried HCMV seropositivity while one was seronegative. Once again these clonotypes came out on top in the CD3+CD56-NKG2C+ fraction of a handful of donors.

The sequences come from CD4+ T cells sorted from PBMCs, collected roughly 13 days after vaccination. The J gene is TRBJ2-7, the V gene TRBV28; possibly TRBD2 for D (5 bases). The clonotype originates from a man between 45 and 60 years old who received an inactivated influenza vaccine. As DNA, the CDR3 is TGTGCCAGCAGCCTAGAGGGAGAGGCCTACGAGCAGTACTTC. This codes for CASSLEGEAYEQYF.